This T cell receptor beta chain originates from a study of blood T cell repertoires in COVID-19. Study-level information: Acute and convalescent COVID-19 specimens originated in the United States, Italy and Spain. Sources were T cells, B-cell-depleted T cells, or PBMCs; the material itself was cDNA or gDNA.

In the original analysis: Amplification of reference gene primers provided the estimated nucleated cell counts. The table came from immunoSEQ multiplex PCR; TCRdb's copy has only in-frame clones and leaves some out. The V and J calls and clone size were taken over from that table, and D and trimming were inferred from the DNA. The sample has approximately 140,000 clones, roughly 90% seen once. The germline V gene has CDR1 SGHAT and CDR2 FQNNGV. CDR3 length: 16 residues. Losses at the gene ends were 1 base for V and 6 bases for J; bases not matched to a gene: 8. Source material: peripheral blood. The V and J genes are TRBV11-2 and TRBJ2-3; 9 bases map to TRBD2. The TCR comes from a human donor in a cohort sampled during active COVID-19. This CDR3 reads CASSLGLAGPHDTQYF. CDR3 coding DNA: TGTGCCAGCAGCTTAGGGCTAGCGGGACCACATGATACGCAGTATTTT.